What follows describes a single T cell receptor beta chain. Its specificity is unknown. Amplification used 60 Vbeta primers and 13 Jbeta primers. The repertoire was sequenced with immunoSEQ multiplex PCR; TCRdb's copy has only in-frame clones and lacks some. This table holds roughly 62,000 clones. This entry belongs to a study of cytomegalovirus exposure and HLA in healthy donors. General study points: There were some public TCRs occurring in many donors, but most TCR sequences were rare. Later analysis identified 15,000 to 20,000 TCR beta sequences associated with HLA alleles, using a false discovery rate threshold of 0.05.

This clonotype originated in a woman in her late teens or twenties in good health and CMV-seronegative. The sample comprised PBMCs.

The DNA of the CDR3 is TGTGCCAGCAGTGGCGACCTCAGGGGAACGGTTCAGCCCCAGCATTTT. Protein product: CASSGDLRGTVQPQHF. This sequence joins TRBV6-6 and TRBJ1-5, with D tentatively TRBD1 (6 bases). The CDR3 loop spans 16 amino acids. V was clipped by 5 bases and J by 6 bases, with 20 bases between them. Germline CDR1 is MNHNY and CDR2 is SVGAGI (reference sequence).